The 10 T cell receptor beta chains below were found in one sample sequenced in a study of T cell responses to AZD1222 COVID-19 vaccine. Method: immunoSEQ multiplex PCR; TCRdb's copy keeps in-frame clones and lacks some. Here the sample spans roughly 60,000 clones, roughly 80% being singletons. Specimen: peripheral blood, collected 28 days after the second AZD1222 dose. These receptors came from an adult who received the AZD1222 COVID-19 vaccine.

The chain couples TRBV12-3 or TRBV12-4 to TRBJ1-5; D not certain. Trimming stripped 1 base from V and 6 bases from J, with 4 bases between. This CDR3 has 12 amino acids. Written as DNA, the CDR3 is TGTGCCAGCAGTTTAGGGTTTCAGCCCCAGCATTTT. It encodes CASSLGFQPQHF.

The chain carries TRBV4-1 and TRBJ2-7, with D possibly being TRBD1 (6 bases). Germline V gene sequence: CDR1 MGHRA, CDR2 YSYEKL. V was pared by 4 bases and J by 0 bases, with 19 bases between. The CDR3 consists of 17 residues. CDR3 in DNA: TGCGCCAGCAGCCCCCAAGAGGGGATGGACAGCTCCTACGAGCAGTACTTC. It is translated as CASSPQEGMDSSYEQYF.

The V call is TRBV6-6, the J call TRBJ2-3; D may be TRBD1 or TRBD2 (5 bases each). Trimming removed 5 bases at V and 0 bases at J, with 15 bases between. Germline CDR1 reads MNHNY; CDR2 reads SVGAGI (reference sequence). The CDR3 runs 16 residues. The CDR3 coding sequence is TGTGCCAGCAGTCCCCGGGGCCGAACTAGCACAGATACGCAGTATTTT. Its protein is CASSPRGRTSTDTQYF.

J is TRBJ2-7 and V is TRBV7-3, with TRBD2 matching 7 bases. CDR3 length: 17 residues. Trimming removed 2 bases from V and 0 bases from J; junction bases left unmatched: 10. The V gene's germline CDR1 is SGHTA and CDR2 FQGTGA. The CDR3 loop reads CASSLPLRERGSYEQYF. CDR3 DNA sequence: TGTGCCAGCAGCTTACCCTTGAGGGAGCGGGGCTCCTACGAGCAGTACTTC.

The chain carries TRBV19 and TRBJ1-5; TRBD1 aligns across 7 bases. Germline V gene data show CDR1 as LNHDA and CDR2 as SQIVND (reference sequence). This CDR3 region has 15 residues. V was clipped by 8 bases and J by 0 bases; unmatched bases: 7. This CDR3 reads CASHGTDHSNQPQHF. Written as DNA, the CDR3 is TGTGCCAGTCACGGGACAGACCATAGCAATCAGCCCCAGCATTTT.

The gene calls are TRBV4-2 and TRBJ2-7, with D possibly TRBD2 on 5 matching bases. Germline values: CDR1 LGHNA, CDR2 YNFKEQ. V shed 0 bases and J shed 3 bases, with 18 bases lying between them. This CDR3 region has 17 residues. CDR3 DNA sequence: TGTGCCAGCAGCCAAGATAGTAGTAGAGCGGTGGGCTACGAGCAGTACTTC. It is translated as CASSQDSSRAVGYEQYF.

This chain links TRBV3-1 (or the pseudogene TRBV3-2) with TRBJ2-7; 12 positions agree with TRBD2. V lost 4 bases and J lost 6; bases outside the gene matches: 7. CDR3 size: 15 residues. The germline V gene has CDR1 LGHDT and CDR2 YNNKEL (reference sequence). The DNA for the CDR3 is TGTGCCAGCAGCCCGACTAGCGGGGGAGGGAGCGAGCAGTACTTC. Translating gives CASSPTSGGGSEQYF.

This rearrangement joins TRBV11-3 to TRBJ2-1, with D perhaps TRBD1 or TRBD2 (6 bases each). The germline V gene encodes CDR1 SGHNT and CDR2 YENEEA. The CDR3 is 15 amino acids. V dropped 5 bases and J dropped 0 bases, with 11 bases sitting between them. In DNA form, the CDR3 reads TGTGCCAGCAGCCGAGAGGGGGGCTCCTACAATGAGCAGTTCTTC. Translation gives CASSREGGSYNEQFF.

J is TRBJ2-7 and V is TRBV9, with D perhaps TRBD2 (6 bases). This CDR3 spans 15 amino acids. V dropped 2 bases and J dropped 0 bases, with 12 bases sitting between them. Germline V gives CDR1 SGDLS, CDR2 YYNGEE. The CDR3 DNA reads TGTGCCAGCAGCGTGGGGACTTACAGCTCCTACGAGCAGTACTTC. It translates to CASSVGTYSSYEQYF.

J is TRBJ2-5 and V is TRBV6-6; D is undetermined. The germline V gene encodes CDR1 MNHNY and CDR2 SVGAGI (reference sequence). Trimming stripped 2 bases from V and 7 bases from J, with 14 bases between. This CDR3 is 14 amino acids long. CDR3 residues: CASSYPTSSTTQYF. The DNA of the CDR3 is TGTGCCAGCAGTTACCCGACGTCTTCTACGACCCAGTACTTC.